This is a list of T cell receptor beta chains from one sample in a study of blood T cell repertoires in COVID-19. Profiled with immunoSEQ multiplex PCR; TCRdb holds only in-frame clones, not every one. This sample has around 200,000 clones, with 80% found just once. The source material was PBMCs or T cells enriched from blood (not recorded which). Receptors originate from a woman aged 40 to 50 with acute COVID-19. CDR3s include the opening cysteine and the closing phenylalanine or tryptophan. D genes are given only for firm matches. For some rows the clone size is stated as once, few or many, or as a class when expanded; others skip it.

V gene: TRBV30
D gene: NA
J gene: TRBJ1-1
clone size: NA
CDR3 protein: CAWAKLNTEAFF
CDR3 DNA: TGTGCCTGGGCTAAACTAAACACTGAAGCTTTCTTT

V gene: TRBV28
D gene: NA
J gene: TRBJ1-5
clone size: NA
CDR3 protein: CASSLPGVRQPQHF
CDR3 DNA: TGTGCCAGCAGTTTACCAGGGGTTAGGCAGCCCCAGCATTTT

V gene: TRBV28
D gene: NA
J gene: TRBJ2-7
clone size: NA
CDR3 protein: CASSYRVDEQYF
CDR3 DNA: TGTGCCAGCAGTTACAGGGTTGACGAGCAGTACTTC

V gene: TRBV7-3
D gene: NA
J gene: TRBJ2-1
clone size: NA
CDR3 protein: CASSPPSGSPYNEQFF
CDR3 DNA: TGTGCCAGCAGCCCCCCGTCGGGTAGCCCCTACAATGAGCAGTTCTTC

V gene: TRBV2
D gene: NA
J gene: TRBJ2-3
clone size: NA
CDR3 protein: CASNRGSTDTQYF
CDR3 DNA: TGTGCCAGCAACCGAGGTAGCACAGATACGCAGTATTTT

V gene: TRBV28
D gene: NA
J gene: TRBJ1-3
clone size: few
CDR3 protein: CASTVSGNTIYF
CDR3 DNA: TGTGCCAGCACAGTCTCTGGAAACACCATATATTTT

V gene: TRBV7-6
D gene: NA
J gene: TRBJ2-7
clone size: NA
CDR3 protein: CASSLRDEQTISYEQYF
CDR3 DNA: TGTGCCAGCAGCTTACGAGACGAACAGACGATCTCCTACGAGCAGTACTTC

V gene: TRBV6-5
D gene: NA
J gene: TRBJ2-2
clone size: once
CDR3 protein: CASSRGGGELFF
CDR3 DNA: TGTGCCAGCAGTCGGGGTGGCGGGGAGCTGTTTTTT

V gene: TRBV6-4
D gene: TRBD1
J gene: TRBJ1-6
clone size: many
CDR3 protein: CASRTGDNSPLHF
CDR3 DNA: TGTGCCAGCAGGACAGGGGATAATTCACCCCTCCACTTT

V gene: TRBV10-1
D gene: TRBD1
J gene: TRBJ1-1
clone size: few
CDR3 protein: CASGRDRGGTEAFF
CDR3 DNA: TGCGCCAGCGGAAGGGACAGGGGTGGCACTGAAGCTTTCTTT

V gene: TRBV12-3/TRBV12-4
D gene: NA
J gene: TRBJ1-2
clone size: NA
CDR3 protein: CASSLSGDYGYTF
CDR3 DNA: TGTGCCAGCAGTTTGTCAGGGGACTATGGCTACACCTTC